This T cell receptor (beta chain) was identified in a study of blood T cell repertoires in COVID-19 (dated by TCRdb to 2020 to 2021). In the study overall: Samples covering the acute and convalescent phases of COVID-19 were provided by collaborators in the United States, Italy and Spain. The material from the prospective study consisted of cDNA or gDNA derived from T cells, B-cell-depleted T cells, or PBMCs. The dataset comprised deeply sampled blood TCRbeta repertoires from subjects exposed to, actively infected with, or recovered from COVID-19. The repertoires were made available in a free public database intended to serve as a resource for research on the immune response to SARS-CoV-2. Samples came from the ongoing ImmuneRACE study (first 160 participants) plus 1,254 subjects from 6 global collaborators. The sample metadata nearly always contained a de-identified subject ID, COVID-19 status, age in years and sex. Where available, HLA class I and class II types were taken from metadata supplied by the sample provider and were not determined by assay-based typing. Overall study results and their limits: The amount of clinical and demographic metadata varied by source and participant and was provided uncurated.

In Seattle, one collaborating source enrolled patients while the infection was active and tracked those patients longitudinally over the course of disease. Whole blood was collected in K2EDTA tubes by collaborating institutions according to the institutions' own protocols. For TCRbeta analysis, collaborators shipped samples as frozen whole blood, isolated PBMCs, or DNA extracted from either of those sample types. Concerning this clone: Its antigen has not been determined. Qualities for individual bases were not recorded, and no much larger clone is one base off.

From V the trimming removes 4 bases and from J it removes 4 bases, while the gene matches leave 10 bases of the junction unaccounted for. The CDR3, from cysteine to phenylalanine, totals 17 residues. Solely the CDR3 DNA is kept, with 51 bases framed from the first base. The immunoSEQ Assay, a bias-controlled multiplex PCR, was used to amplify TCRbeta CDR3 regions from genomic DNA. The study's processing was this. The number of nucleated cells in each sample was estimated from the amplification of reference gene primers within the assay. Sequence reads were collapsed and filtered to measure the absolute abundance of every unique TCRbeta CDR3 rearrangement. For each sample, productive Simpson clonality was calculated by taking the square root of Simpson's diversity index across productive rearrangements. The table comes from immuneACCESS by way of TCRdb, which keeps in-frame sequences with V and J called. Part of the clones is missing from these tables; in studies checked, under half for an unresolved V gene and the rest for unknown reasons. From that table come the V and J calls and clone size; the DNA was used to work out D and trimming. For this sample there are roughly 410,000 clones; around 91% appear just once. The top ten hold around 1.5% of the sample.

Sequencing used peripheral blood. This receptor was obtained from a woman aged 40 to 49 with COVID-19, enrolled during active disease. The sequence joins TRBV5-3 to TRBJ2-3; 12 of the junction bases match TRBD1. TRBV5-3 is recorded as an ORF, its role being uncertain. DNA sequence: TGTGCCAGAAGCGCCTTTACCCGGGACAGGGGGCCAGATACGCAGTATTTT. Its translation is CARSAFTRDRGPDTQYF.